Below, 21 T cell receptor beta chains from the same sample are listed, as sequenced in a study of early T cells in non-severe SARS-CoV-2 infection. TCRdb reanalysed the 5' RACE reads using MiXCR and keeps one entry per CDR3 protein. Seen here are about 83,000 distinct CDR3 sequences, about 9.4% observed once, and the top ten hold around 8%. Source: whole blood, taken at baseline. The receptors were gathered from an adult who was a healthcare worker with PCR-confirmed SARS-CoV-2 infection or an uninfected control (not recorded which).

This clonotype was seen many times. The chain is built from TRBV7-2 and TRBJ2-3; D uncertain. The V and J ends lost 7 bases and 1 base respectively, with 18 bases between them. This CDR3 contains 16 residues. CDR1 and CDR2 (germline): SGHTA, FQGNSA. The CDR3 coding sequence is TGTGCCAGCACCCTTACCGGAGCAGTCGGCACAGATACGCAGTATTTT. It encodes CASTLTGAVGTDTQYF.

The table lists this clonotype with many counts. V is TRBV4-2 and J is TRBJ2-1, with TRBD2 matching 11 bases. The CDR3 is made up of 15 amino acids. Germline loops: CDR1 LGHNA, CDR2 YNFKEQ. V shed 0 bases, J shed 9 bases, and the junction held 4 bases outside the gene matches. CDR3 nucleotides: TGTGCCAGCAGCCAAGATAGCGGGAGGGCCGGTGAGCAGTTCTTC. This translates into CASSQDSGRAGEQFF.

The rearrangement uses TRBV29-1 and TRBJ2-1, with D perhaps assigned TRBD1 or TRBD2 (5 bases each). This CDR3 spans 13 amino acids. CDR1 and CDR2 (germline): SQVTM, ANQGSEA. Trimming removed 4 bases at V and 7 bases at J, with 14 bases between. The CDR3 sequence: CSVVVRGPNEQFF. The CDR3, as DNA: TGCAGCGTTGTGGTACGGGGCCCGAATGAGCAGTTCTTC.

The CDR3 reads CASRGWNTGELFF. The CDR3, as DNA: TGTGCCAGCAGAGGCTGGAACACCGGGGAGCTGTTTTTT. The rearrangement links TRBV3-1 to TRBJ2-2; no reliable D call. The length of the CDR3 is 13 residues. Germline CDR1 and CDR2: LGHDT and YNNKEL (reference sequence). V was trimmed by 6 bases and J by 1 base, leaving 6 bases between them.

This clonotype was detected ten times or more. The chain is built from TRBV10-3 and TRBJ2-1, with unresolved D. V dropped 0 bases and J dropped 3 bases, with 9 bases sitting between them. Germline V gives CDR1 ENHRY, CDR2 SYGVKD. This CDR3 spans 15 amino acids. The CDR3 nucleotides are TGTGCCATCAGTGAGTCGGTCGCTAACTACAATGAGCAGTTCTTC. Translation gives CAISESVANYNEQFF.

With respect to this clonotype: At one boundary the junction diverges from the germline segment, which might be a read error. The chain couples TRBV2 to TRBJ2-2; maybe TRBD2 (5 bases). The CDR3 contains 14 residues. Germline-derived CDR1 and CDR2 are SNHLY and FYNNEI. This chain's CDR3 is CASSELGSAGELFF. CDR3 bases: TGTGCCAGCAGTGAACTTGGCTCGGCCGGGGAGCTTTTTTTT. The full variable domain, with the rest looked up from reference TRBV2 and TRBJ2-2, is EPEVTQTPSHQVTQMGQEVILRCVPISNHLYFYWYRQILGQKVEFLVSFYNNEISEKSEIFDDQFSVERPDGSNFTLKIRSTKLEDSAMYFCASSELGSAGELFFGEGSRLTVL.

The chain couples TRBV11-2 to TRBJ2-1; TRBD2 matches at 10 bases. CDR3 length: 16 residues. CDR1 and CDR2 (germline): SGHAT, FQNNGV. V was pared by 3 bases and J by 2 bases, with 4 bases of the junction left unmatched. DNA of the CDR3: TGTGCCAGCAGCTTTAGCGGGAGGACCCCCTACAATGAGCAGTTCTTC. This translates into CASSFSGRTPYNEQFF.

This clonotype was detected ten times or more. The rearrangement links TRBV3-1 to TRBJ2-1, with 11 positions matching TRBD2. V trimming: 3 bases; J trimming: 5 bases; junction bases outside the gene matches: 6. Germline CDR1 reads LGHDT; CDR2 reads YNNKEL (reference sequence). The length of the CDR3 is 16 residues. CDR3 nucleotides: TGTGCCAGCAGCCAGGATAGCGGGAGGGGGCACAATGAGCAGTTCTTC. It encodes CASSQDSGRGHNEQFF.

In this sample, this clonotype turned up a few times. This chain connects TRBV10-2 to TRBJ2-3; D is unresolved. Per the germline V gene, CDR1 is WSHSY and CDR2 is SAAADI. V lost 3 bases and J lost 4, with 14 bases in between. CDR3 length equals 15 residues. CDR3 bases: TGCGCCAGCAGTGAAAGAAGTGGACCGGCAGATACGCAGTATTTT. As protein: CASSERSGPADTQYF.

Ten or more counts support this clonotype. The rearrangement joins TRBV28 to TRBJ1-5, with D tentatively TRBD1 (6 bases). The CDR3 totals 15 residues. V lost 2 bases, J lost 7 bases, and 15 bases lay in between. From germline, CDR1 is MDHEN and CDR2 SYDVKM. CDR3 DNA sequence: TGTGCCAGCAGTTTAGGACAGAGGCTAGGCCAGCCCCAGCATTTT. Protein sequence: CASSLGQRLGQPQHF.

This clonotype was recorded at least ten times. The chain employs TRBV2 and TRBJ2-5, with D tentatively TRBD1 or TRBD2 (6 bases each). V was trimmed by 8 bases and J by 5 bases, leaving 15 bases between them. Germline V CDR1 and CDR2: SNHLY, FYNNEI. This CDR3 is 13 amino acids long. CDR3 protein: CASGGPRGETQYF. The DNA for the CDR3 is TGTGCCAGCGGGGGGCCTAGGGGCGAGACCCAGTACTTC. The full variable domain, in which reference TRBV2 and TRBJ2-5 provide the parts outside the CDR3, is EPEVTQTPSHQVTQMGQEVILRCVPISNHLYFYWYRQILGQKVEFLVSFYNNEISEKSEIFDDQFSVERPDGSNFTLKIRSTKLEDSAMYFCASGGPRGETQYFGPGTRLLVL.

This chain joins TRBV27 and TRBJ2-1; 8 nucleotides agree with TRBD2. The germline V gene encodes CDR1 MNHEY and CDR2 SMNVEV (reference sequence). CDR3 length equals 17 residues. The V gene end was trimmed by 2 bases and the J gene end by 2 bases; junction bases not matched to a gene: 8. CDR3 loop: CASSLIGRAITYNEQFF. CDR3 DNA: TGTGCCAGCAGTTTAATCGGGAGGGCCATAACCTACAATGAGCAGTTCTTC.

This chain joins TRBV19 and TRBJ2-2, with D perhaps TRBD1 (6 bases). Trimming left V 6 bases short and J 2 bases short, with 10 bases between. Germline-derived CDR1 and CDR2 are LNHDA and SQIVND (reference sequence). CDR3 length: 14 amino acids. CDR3 residues: CASRPGHNTGELFF. CDR3 DNA: TGTGCCAGTAGGCCGGGACACAACACCGGGGAGCTGTTTTTT.

This clonotype was picked up a small number of times. The chain combines TRBV30 with TRBJ1-3, with a weak D call TRBD1 (5 bases). CDR3 length: 12 amino acids. V lost 6 bases, J lost 5 bases, and 11 bases lay in between. Germline-derived CDR1 and CDR2 are GTSNPN and SVGIG (reference sequence). As DNA, the CDR3 is TGTGCCTGCGGACAAACCAGAAACACCATATATTTT. This gives the protein CACGQTRNTIYF.

In this sample, this clonotype turned up many times. The V gene is TRBV10-3, the J gene TRBJ2-3; 12 bases fit TRBD2. Germline V gives CDR1 ENHRY, CDR2 SYGVKD. V shed 7 bases and J 4 bases; nucleotides not matched to a gene: 6. CDR3 length: 15 amino acids. CDR3 in amino acids: CAIMTSGRRADTQYF. DNA of the CDR3: TGTGCCATCATGACTAGCGGGAGAAGGGCAGATACGCAGTATTTT.

The V and J genes are TRBV4-2 and TRBJ2-3, with unresolved D. Per the germline V gene, CDR1 is LGHNA and CDR2 is YNFKEQ. The CDR3 covers 15 residues. V was trimmed by 0 bases and J by 2 bases, leaving 9 bases between them. Written as DNA, the CDR3 is TGTGCCAGCAGCCAAGATCTGAGCACCACAGATACGCAGTATTTT. Translating it yields CASSQDLSTTDTQYF.

This clonotype was picked up a small number of times. This chain joins TRBV20-1 and TRBJ1-2; a possible D gene is TRBD1 (5 bases). Deletions cut 1 base from V and 2 bases from J, with 8 bases between. Germline V gene data show CDR1 as DFQATT and CDR2 as SNEGSKA (reference sequence). The CDR3 is 13 residues long. CDR3 amino acids: CSARGGANYGYTF. The CDR3 bases are TGCAGTGCTAGAGGTGGGGCAAACTATGGCTACACCTTC.

This clonotype was picked up a small number of times. This chain uses TRBV18 with TRBJ1-1; a weak D match, TRBD1 (5 bases). CDR1 is KGHSH, CDR2 LQKENI, per germline. The V gene lost 0 bases and the J gene lost 7 bases, with 12 bases spanning the gap. There are 14 residues in the CDR3. The CDR3 is CASSPPGEPIEAFF. The CDR3 DNA reads as TGTGCCAGCTCACCACCAGGGGAACCTATTGAAGCTTTCTTT.

This clonotype was recorded many times. This rearrangement joins TRBV7-3 to TRBJ2-1; 9 bases line up with TRBD2. The CDR3 consists of 13 residues. V gave up 5 bases and J gave up 10 bases; unmatched junction bases: 6. Germline assignment: CDR1 SGHTA and CDR2 FQGTGA. The CDR3 is CASSVAGAREQFF. The DNA for the CDR3 is TGTGCCAGCAGCGTAGCGGGAGCACGAGAGCAGTTCTTC.

This clonotype turned up a few times. This sequence joins TRBV19 and TRBJ2-3; D gene uncertain. The CDR3 sequence is 12 residues long. Trimming left V 8 bases short and J 0 bases short, with 6 bases between. Germline assignment: CDR1 LNHDA and CDR2 SQIVND (reference sequence). In nucleotides, the CDR3 is TGTGCCAGTGGCACTAGCACAGATACGCAGTATTTT. It specifies CASGTSTDTQYF.

The rearrangement links TRBV7-9 to TRBJ2-5; 9 nucleotides line up with TRBD2. The ends lost 4 bases at V and 5 bases at J; junction bases unmatched: 14. Germline V gene data show CDR1 as SEHNR and CDR2 as FQNEAQ (reference sequence). This CDR3 contains 17 residues. The CDR3 coding sequence is TGTGCCAGCAGCTCATCGGGCGGGAGGGCCTCCTACGAGACCCAGTACTTC. Translating gives CASSSSGGRASYETQYF.